This T cell receptor (beta chain) is from a study of T cell responses to AZD1222 COVID-19 vaccine. General observations from the study: The study found Spike-specific TCR breadth and depth rose after two AZD1222 doses.

Regarding this clone: What it binds is not known.

V gave up 4 bases and J gave up 5 bases, with 16 bases separating them. The CDR3 extends over 14 amino acids. Per germline, CDR1 SGHRS and CDR2 YFSETQ. Clones were read by immunoSEQ multiplex PCR, and TCRdb kept only the in-frame ones, dropping some. The sample carries approximately 170,000 clones, roughly 88% recorded once. The rearrangement uses TRBV5-1 and TRBJ2-7, with D possibly being TRBD1 (6 bases). This sequence originates from an adult who received the AZD1222 COVID-19 vaccine. The sequenced sample was peripheral blood, obtained 28 days after the second AZD1222 dose. This chain's CDR3 is CASSRDTGSDEQYF. CDR3 DNA: TGCGCCAGCAGCCGCGACACAGGGAGCGACGAGCAGTACTTC.